A selection of T cell receptor beta chains follows, all from one sample in a study of Graves' ophthalmopathy and Graves' hyperthyroidism. TCRdb independently ran MiXCR on the multiplex PCR reads; one entry per CDR3 protein. The sample carries hundreds of thousands of distinct CDR3 sequences, over 20% recorded once. Material for sequencing was peripheral blood. Receptor source: a woman younger than 30 with stable Graves' hyperthyroidism. Some clones in this sample may be carry-over from other donors' samples. The CDR3 runs from the conserved cysteine through the conserved F or W. The D gene is left open where the match is weak. Clone size is shown for a subset of rows, as once, few, many or a class of expanded clone.

cdr3_length: 15
v_call: TRBV7-6
clone_size: many
d_call: NA
j_call: TRBJ1-5
cdr3_aa: CASSPTNVMGQPQHF
cdr3_nt: TGTGCCAGCAGCCCGACTAACGTGATGGGTCAGCCCCAGCATTTT

cdr3_length: 12
v_call: TRBV6-5
clone_size: many
d_call: NA
j_call: TRBJ2-7
cdr3_aa: CASMAHSYEQYF
cdr3_nt: TGTGCCAGCATGGCCCATTCCTACGAGCAGTACTTC

cdr3_length: 17
v_call: TRBV6-5
clone_size: many
d_call: TRBD1
j_call: TRBJ1-5
cdr3_aa: CASRSRDRERGNQPQHF
cdr3_nt: TGTGCCAGCAGATCCCGGGACAGGGAGAGGGGTAATCAGCCCCAGCATTTT

cdr3_length: 14
v_call: TRBV6-2/TRBV6-3
clone_size: NA
d_call: TRBD1
j_call: TRBJ2-5
cdr3_aa: CASTQDRVGETQYF
cdr3_nt: TGTGCCAGCACCCAAGACAGGGTCGGCGAGACCCAGTACTTC

cdr3_length: 14
v_call: TRBV12-3/TRBV12-4
clone_size: few
d_call: NA
j_call: TRBJ1-5
cdr3_aa: CASRAGIFNQPQHF
cdr3_nt: TGTGCCAGCAGGGCAGGGATTTTCAATCAGCCCCAGCATTTT

cdr3_length: 18
v_call: TRBV4-1
clone_size: NA
d_call: TRBD2
j_call: TRBJ2-5
cdr3_aa: CASSQGLAGGQPPSDQYF
cdr3_nt: TGCGCCAGCAGCCAAGGACTAGCGGGGGGCCAACCTCCAAGCGACCAGTACTTC

cdr3_length: 14
v_call: TRBV5-1
clone_size: many
d_call: TRBD2
j_call: TRBJ2-5
cdr3_aa: CASSVARLAETQYF
cdr3_nt: TGCGCCAGCAGCGTAGCCCGACTAGCGGAGACCCAGTACTTC

cdr3_length: 15
v_call: TRBV5-1
clone_size: few
d_call: NA
j_call: TRBJ2-5
cdr3_aa: CASSPGAGNQETQYF
cdr3_nt: TGCGCCAGCAGCCCCGGGGCAGGGAATCAAGAGACCCAGTACTTC

cdr3_length: 17
v_call: TRBV6-1
clone_size: NA
d_call: TRBD1
j_call: TRBJ1-3
cdr3_aa: CASSLEARGRGGNTIYF
cdr3_nt: TGTGCCAGCAGCTTGGAGGCCAGGGGGCGAGGTGGAAACACCATATATTTT

cdr3_length: 17
v_call: TRBV11-2
clone_size: many
d_call: TRBD2
j_call: TRBJ2-7
cdr3_aa: CASSYGLAGAMGYEQYF
cdr3_nt: TGTGCCAGCAGCTATGGACTAGCGGGAGCCATGGGATACGAGCAGTACTTC

cdr3_length: 16
v_call: TRBV6-2/TRBV6-3
clone_size: many
d_call: TRBD1
j_call: TRBJ1-5
cdr3_aa: CASRYPGGLSNQPQHF
cdr3_nt: TGTGCCAGCAGGTACCCAGGGGGGCTGAGCAATCAGCCCCAGCATTTT

cdr3_length: 14
v_call: TRBV12-3/TRBV12-4
clone_size: few
d_call: NA
j_call: TRBJ2-7
cdr3_aa: CASSFGTKTYEQYF
cdr3_nt: TGTGCCAGCAGTTTTGGGACGAAAACCTACGAGCAGTACTTC

cdr3_length: 15
v_call: TRBV5-1
clone_size: many
d_call: TRBD1
j_call: TRBJ2-7
cdr3_aa: CASRISGTGGDEQYF
cdr3_nt: TGCGCCAGTAGAATTTCCGGGACAGGGGGCGACGAGCAGTACTTC

cdr3_length: 13
v_call: TRBV5-1
clone_size: many
d_call: NA
j_call: TRBJ1-1
cdr3_aa: CASSIEMNTEAFF
cdr3_nt: TGCGCCAGCAGTATCGAGATGAACACTGAAGCTTTCTTT

cdr3_length: 16
v_call: TRBV4-1
clone_size: NA
d_call: TRBD2
j_call: TRBJ2-7
cdr3_aa: CASSQPVGRARYEQYF
cdr3_nt: TGCGCCAGCAGCCAACCCGTTGGGAGGGCCAGGTACGAGCAGTACTTC

cdr3_length: 12
v_call: TRBV6-6
clone_size: many
d_call: NA
j_call: TRBJ1-1
cdr3_aa: CASSSGHTEAFF
cdr3_nt: TGTGCCAGCAGTTCAGGGCACACTGAAGCTTTCTTT